This paragraph reports one T cell receptor beta chain. Its antigen is still unknown. The data stem from a study of cytomegalovirus exposure and HLA in healthy donors. Overall study findings and caveats: At a 0.05 false discovery rate, a later analysis found approximately 17,000 TCR beta sequences to be associated with HLA alleles.

Germline V gives CDR1 LNHDA, CDR2 SQIVND (reference sequence). This CDR3 has 15 residues. V lost 5 bases, J lost 0 bases, and 11 bases lay in between. With 60 Vbeta and 13 Jbeta primers, the PCR was carried out. Some clones are missing from TCRdb's copy, which holds only in-frame ones; the method was immunoSEQ multiplex PCR. Here the sample spans roughly 240,000 clones, about 81% being singletons. The genes are TRBV19 and TRBJ1-3, with D hard to call. The TCR was taken from a woman in her thirties or forties in good health and CMV-seropositive. Specimen: PBMCs. In nucleotides, the CDR3 is TGTGCCAGTAGTTCCGGCGGGAGCTCTGGAAACACCATATATTTT. Translation: CASSSGGSSGNTIYF.